The rows below give T cell receptor beta chains drawn from one sample of a study of monozygotic twins with inflammatory bowel disease. One entry per CDR3 protein, without DNA, is what TCRdb gives after re-calling the 5' RACE reads. There are around 450,000 distinct CDR3 sequences in the sample, with about 2.2% held by the top ten. Material for sequencing was blood. The receptors stem from a human donor with ulcerative colitis or Crohn's disease, or a healthy co-twin of an affected twin (not recorded which). The CDR3 runs from the conserved cysteine through the conserved F or W.

j_call: TRBJ1-3
v_call: TRBV12-3/TRBV12-4
cdr3_aa: CASLDRRGNTIYF

j_call: TRBJ2-7
v_call: TRBV10-3
cdr3_aa: CAIRKGWQSYEQYF

j_call: TRBJ2-6
v_call: TRBV12-3/TRBV12-4
cdr3_aa: CASSFSSPVGAGANVLTF

j_call: TRBJ2-6
v_call: TRBV7-8
cdr3_aa: CASSSGQISSGANVLTF

j_call: TRBJ2-2
v_call: TRBV11-3
cdr3_aa: CASSLDRGTYTGELFF

j_call: TRBJ2-2
v_call: TRBV4-2
cdr3_aa: CASSQEWPTSGRTGELFF

j_call: TRBJ2-7
v_call: TRBV29-1
cdr3_aa: CSVEGDGYEQYF

j_call: TRBJ1-6
v_call: TRBV5-5
cdr3_aa: CASSPVDGGFNSPLHF

j_call: TRBJ1-2
v_call: TRBV5-6
cdr3_aa: CASSLLWGLNYGYTF

j_call: TRBJ1-1
v_call: TRBV7-4
cdr3_aa: CARGLIGTEAFF

j_call: TRBJ2-2
v_call: TRBV20-1
cdr3_aa: CSARDSHRNTGELFF

j_call: TRBJ2-7
v_call: TRBV5-1
cdr3_aa: CASSLATTGGYEQYF

j_call: TRBJ2-2
v_call: TRBV19
cdr3_aa: CASRPGTFGWPGELFF

j_call: TRBJ2-1
v_call: TRBV18
cdr3_aa: CASSIRQTNEQFF

j_call: TRBJ1-1
v_call: TRBV30
cdr3_aa: CAWSVGQGNTEAFF

j_call: TRBJ2-1
v_call: TRBV6-1
cdr3_aa: CASRRLSLAGGRDEQFF

j_call: TRBJ2-2
v_call: TRBV20-1
cdr3_aa: CSASPASNTGELFF

j_call: TRBJ2-1
v_call: TRBV12-3/TRBV12-4
cdr3_aa: CASALAEYNEQFF

j_call: TRBJ1-2
v_call: TRBV10-3
cdr3_aa: CAISESPEYDGYTF

j_call: TRBJ1-4
v_call: TRBV10-3
cdr3_aa: CAISVNRGVGEKLFF

j_call: TRBJ2-3
v_call: TRBV9
cdr3_aa: CASSALQGGADTQYF

j_call: TRBJ1-5
v_call: TRBV18
cdr3_aa: CASSPIAIQPQHF

j_call: TRBJ2-3
v_call: TRBV7-2
cdr3_aa: CASSLRRGSDTQYF

j_call: TRBJ1-2
v_call: TRBV24-1
cdr3_aa: CATSDTPGQGADGYTF

j_call: TRBJ2-6
v_call: TRBV7-9
cdr3_aa: CASSLDRGLGANVLTF

j_call: TRBJ2-5
v_call: TRBV6-5
cdr3_aa: CASSLGLMETQYF

j_call: TRBJ2-4
v_call: TRBV12-3/TRBV12-4
cdr3_aa: CASSPQTLAKNIQYF

j_call: TRBJ2-1
v_call: TRBV5-1
cdr3_aa: CASSATGGVEQFF

j_call: TRBJ2-5
v_call: TRBV6-1
cdr3_aa: CASTNTGTGEETQYF

j_call: TRBJ1-1
v_call: TRBV18
cdr3_aa: CASSTVDRVGGTEAFF